This T cell receptor (beta chain) was documented in a study of a mutant IDH1 vaccine in newly diagnosed glioma. Whole-study context: Treated patients comprised about 60% males and approximately 38% females, mean age roughly 44 years.

Described time point: week 47, end of study. One vaccine dose held 300 ug of mutant IDH1 20-mer peptide and came with topical imiquimod. The CDR3 spans 16 residues. Germline CDR1 SGHTA, CDR2 FQGTGA. Between the trimmed V and J ends, which lost 1 base and 4 bases, there was a span of 11 bases. With respect to this clone: The antigen remains undetermined.

This table comes from immunoSEQ multiplex PCR, and its TCRdb copy is limited to in-frame clones, with some not included. This sample has more than 30,000 clones, with approximately 84% found just once. The receptor was isolated from a man under 40 with glioma. This chain connects TRBV7-3 to TRBJ2-6; D could derive from TRBD1 or TRBD2 (5 bases each). Sequencing was performed on PBMCs, taken from a glioma patient whose treatment included an IDH1 peptide vaccine. In DNA, the CDR3 is TGTGCCAGCAGCTTAAATGGGGGATCCGGGGCCAACGTCCTGACTTTC. This encodes CASSLNGGSGANVLTF.